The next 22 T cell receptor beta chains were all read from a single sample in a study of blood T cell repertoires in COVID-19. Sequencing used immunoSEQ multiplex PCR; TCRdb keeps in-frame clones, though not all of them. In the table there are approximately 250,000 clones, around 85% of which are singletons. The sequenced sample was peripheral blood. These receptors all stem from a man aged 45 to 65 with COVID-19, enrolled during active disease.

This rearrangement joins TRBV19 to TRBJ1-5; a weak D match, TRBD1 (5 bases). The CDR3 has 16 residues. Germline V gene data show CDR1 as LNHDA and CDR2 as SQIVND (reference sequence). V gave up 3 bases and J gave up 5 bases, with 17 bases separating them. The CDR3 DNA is TGTGCCAGTAGTATTATATTGGGCAGGGACTATCAGCCCCAGCATTTT. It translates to CASSIILGRDYQPQHF. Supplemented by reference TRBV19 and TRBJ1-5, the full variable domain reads DGGITQSPKYLFRKEGQNVTLSCEQNLNHDAMYWYRQDPGQGLRLIYYSQIVNDFQKGDIAEGYSVSREKKESFPLTVTSAQKNPTAFYLCASSIILGRDYQPQHFGDGTRLSIL.

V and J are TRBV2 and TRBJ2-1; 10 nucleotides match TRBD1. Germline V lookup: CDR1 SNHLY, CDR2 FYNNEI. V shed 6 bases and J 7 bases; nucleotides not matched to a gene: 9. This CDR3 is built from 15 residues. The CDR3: CASRGGTGARNEQFF. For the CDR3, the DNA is TGTGCCAGCAGGGGGGGGACAGGGGCCAGAAATGAGCAGTTCTTC.

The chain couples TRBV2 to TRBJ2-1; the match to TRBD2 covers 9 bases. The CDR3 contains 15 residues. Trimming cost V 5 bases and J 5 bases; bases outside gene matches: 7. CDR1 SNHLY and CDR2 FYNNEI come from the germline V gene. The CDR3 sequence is CASSQVAGDDNEQFF. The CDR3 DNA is TGTGCCAGCAGTCAGGTAGCGGGGGATGACAATGAGCAGTTCTTC.

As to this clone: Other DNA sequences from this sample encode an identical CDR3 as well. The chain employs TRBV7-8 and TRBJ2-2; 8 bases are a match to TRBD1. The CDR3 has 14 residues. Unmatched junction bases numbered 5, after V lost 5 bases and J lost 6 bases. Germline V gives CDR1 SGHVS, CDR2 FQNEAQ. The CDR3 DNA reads TGTGCCAGCAGCCTAGACAGGGGATCCGGGGAGCTGTTTTTT. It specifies CASSLDRGSGELFF.

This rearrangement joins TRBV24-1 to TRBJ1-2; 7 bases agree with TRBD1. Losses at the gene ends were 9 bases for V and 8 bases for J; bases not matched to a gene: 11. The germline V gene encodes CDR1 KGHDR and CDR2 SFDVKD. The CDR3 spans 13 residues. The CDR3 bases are TGTGCCACCGACGGGAATACAGGGGAAGGCTACACCTTC. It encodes CATDGNTGEGYTF.

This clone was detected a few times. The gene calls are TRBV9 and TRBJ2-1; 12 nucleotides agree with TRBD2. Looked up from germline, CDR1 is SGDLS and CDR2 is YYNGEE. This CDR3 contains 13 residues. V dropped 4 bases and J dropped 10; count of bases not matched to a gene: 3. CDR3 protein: CASSRGTSGEQFF. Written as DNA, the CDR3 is TGTGCCAGCAGCCGCGGGACTAGCGGGGAGCAGTTCTTC.

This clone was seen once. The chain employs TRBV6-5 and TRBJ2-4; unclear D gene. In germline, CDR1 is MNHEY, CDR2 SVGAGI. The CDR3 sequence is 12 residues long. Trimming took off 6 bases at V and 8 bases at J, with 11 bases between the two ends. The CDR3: CASSSAADIQYF. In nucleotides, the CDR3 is TGTGCCAGCAGCTCTGCCGCGGACATTCAGTACTTC.

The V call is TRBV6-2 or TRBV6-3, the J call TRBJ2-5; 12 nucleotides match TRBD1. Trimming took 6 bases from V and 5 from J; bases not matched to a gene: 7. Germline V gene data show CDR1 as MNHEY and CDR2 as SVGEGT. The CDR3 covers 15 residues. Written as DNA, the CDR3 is TGTGCCAGCAGCCACCGGGACAGGGGGCCGGAGACCCAGTACTTC. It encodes CASSHRDRGPETQYF.

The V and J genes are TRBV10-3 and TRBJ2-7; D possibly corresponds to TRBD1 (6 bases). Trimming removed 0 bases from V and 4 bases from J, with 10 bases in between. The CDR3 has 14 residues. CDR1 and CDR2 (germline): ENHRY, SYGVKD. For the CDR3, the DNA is TGTGCCATCAGTGAGTCTGACAGGTGGTACGAGCAGTACTTC. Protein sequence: CAISESDRWYEQYF.

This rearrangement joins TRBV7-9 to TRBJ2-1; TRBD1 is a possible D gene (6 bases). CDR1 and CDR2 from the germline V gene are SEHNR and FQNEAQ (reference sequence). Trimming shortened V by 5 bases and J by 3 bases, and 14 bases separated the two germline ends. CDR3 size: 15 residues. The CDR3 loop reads CASSRAGANYNEQFF. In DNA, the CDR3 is TGTGCCAGCAGCCGCGCAGGGGCTAACTACAATGAGCAGTTCTTC.

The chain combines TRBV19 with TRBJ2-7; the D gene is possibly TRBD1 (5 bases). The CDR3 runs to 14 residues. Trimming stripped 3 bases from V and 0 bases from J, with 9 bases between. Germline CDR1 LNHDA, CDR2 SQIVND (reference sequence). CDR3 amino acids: CASSITTASYEQYF. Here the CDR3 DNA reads TGTGCCAGTAGTATTACGACAGCCTCCTACGAGCAGTACTTC.

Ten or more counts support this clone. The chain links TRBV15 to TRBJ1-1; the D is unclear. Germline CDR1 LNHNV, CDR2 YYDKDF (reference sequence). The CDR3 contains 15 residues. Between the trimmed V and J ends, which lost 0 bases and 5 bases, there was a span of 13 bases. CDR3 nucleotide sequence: TGTGCCACCAGCAGAGATACGGCCTCGGGAACTGAAGCTTTCTTT. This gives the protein CATSRDTASGTEAFF.

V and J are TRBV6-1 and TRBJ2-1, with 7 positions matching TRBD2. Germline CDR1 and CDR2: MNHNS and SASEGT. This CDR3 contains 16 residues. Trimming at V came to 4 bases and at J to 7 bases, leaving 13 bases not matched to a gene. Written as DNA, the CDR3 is TGTGCCAGCAGTGGAGGTTGGGGCTGGGGGGGTAATGAGCAGTTCTTC. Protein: CASSGGWGWGGNEQFF.

DNA for the CDR3: TGTGCCAGCTCACGTCGGACAAGGGAAAGCACAGATACGCAGTATTTT. Translation: CASSRRTRESTDTQYF. The chain is built from TRBV18 and TRBJ2-3; a possible D gene is TRBD1 (5 bases). Trimming pared 4 bases from V and 0 bases from J, leaving 14 bases between. Germline CDR1 is KGHSH and CDR2 is LQKENI. There are 16 residues in the CDR3.

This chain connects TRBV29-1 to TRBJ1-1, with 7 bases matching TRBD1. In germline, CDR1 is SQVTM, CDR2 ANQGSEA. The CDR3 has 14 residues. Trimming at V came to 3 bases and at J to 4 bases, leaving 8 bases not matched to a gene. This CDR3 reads CSVDRNRGGTEAFF. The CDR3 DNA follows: TGCAGCGTTGATAGAAACAGGGGTGGCACTGAAGCTTTCTTT.

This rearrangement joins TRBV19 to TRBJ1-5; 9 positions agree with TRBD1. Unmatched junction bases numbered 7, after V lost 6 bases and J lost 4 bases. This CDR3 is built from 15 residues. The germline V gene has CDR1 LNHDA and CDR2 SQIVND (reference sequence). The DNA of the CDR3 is TGTGCCAGTAGGGTTGGGGACAGGGCGAATCAGCCCCAGCATTTT. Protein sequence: CASRVGDRANQPQHF.

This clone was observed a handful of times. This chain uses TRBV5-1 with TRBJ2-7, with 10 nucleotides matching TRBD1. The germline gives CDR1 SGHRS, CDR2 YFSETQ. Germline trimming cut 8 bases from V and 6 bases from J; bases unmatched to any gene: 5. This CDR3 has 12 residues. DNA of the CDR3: TGCGCCAGTACCGGGACAGGGGTCGAGCAGTACTTC. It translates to CASTGTGVEQYF.

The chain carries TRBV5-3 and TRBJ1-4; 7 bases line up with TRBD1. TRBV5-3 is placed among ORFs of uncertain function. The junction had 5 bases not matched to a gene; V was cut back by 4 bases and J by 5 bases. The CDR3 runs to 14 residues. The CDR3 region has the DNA TGTGCCAGAAGCACACAGGGGTCGAATGAAAAACTGTTTTTT. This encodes CARSTQGSNEKLFF.

In nucleotides, the CDR3 is TGTGCCAGCAGCCAGGCGGGAAGAACGTCCTACGAGCAGTACTTC. Encoded protein: CASSQAGRTSYEQYF. This sequence joins TRBV3-1 (or the pseudogene TRBV3-2) and TRBJ2-7, with D possibly being TRBD2 (6 bases). Between the trimmed V and J ends, which lost 3 bases and 1 base, there was a span of 13 bases. Germline CDR1 reads LGHDT; CDR2 reads YNNKEL (reference sequence). This CDR3 spans 15 amino acids.

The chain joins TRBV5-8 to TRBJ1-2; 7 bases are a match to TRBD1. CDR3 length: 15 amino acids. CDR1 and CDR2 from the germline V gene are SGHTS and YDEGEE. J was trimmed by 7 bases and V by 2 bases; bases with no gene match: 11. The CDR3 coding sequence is TGTGCCAGCAGCTTACTCGACAGGGCAATGGGTGGCTACACCTTC. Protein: CASSLLDRAMGGYTF. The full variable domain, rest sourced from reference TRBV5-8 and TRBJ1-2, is EAGVTQSPTHLIKTRGQQATLRCSPISGHTSVYWYQQALGLGLQFLLWYDEGEERNRGNFPPRFSGRQFPNYSSELNVNALELEDSALYLCASSLLDRAMGGYTFGSGTRLTVV.

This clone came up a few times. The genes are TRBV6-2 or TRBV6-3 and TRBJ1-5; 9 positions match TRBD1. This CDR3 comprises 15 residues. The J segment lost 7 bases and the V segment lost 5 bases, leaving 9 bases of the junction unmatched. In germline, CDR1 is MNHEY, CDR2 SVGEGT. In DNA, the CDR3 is TGTGCCAGCAGTGTAACAGGGGGCGCACGGCAGCCCCAGCATTTT. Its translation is CASSVTGGARQPQHF.

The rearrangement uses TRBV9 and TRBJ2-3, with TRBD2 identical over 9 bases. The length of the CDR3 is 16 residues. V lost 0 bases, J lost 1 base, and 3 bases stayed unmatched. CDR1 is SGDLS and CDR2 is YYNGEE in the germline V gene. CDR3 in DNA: TGTGCCAGCAGCGTAGCTCAGCGGGGGGGCACAGATACGCAGTATTTT. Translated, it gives CASSVAQRGGTDTQYF.